A selection of T cell receptor beta chains follows, all from one sample in a study of OX40 agonist ivuxolimab in advanced cancers. Assay used: immunoSEQ multiplex PCR; TCRdb lists only in-frame clones, some missing. The sample contains about 96,000 clones, 90% of which appear only once. This specimen was CD4+ or CD8+ T cells sorted from blood, taken in a trial of the OX40 agonist ivuxolimab. The receptors stem from an adult with an advanced solid tumor such as melanoma, head and neck, liver or kidney cancer. Each CDR3 is given with its conserved first and last residue.

V gene,J gene,CDR3 protein
TRBV11-2,TRBJ1-2,CASSPSRDSTGNYGYTF
TRBV11-2,TRBJ2-5,CASSDGLRSWGQYF
TRBV28,TRBJ1-5,CASSPKNQPQHF
TRBV5-4,TRBJ2-7,CASSVGDRSYEQYF
TRBV29-1,TRBJ2-7,CSVVGAVRGEQYF
TRBV7-2,TRBJ2-5,CASSPGTSGRGTQYF
TRBV4-3,TRBJ1-2,CASSQGVANYGYTF
TRBV7-2,TRBJ2-4,CASSFGQGAKNIQYF
TRBV7-3,-,CASSPEEVPGTPDYEQYF
TRBV4-2,TRBJ2-7,CASSQDLIGLAGGSDYEQYF
TRBV7-2,TRBJ2-7,CASSLDRVWEQYF
TRBV5-6,TRBJ2-6,CASSIRQGFASGANVLTF
TRBV4-1,TRBJ2-3,CASSQPTAYTDTQYF
TRBV19,TRBJ2-7,CASSTEGPEQYF
TRBV7-9,TRBJ1-2,CVSSLLGGPYGYTF
TRBV5-8,TRBJ1-1,CASSLTGVNTEAFF
TRBV6-1,TRBJ1-5,CASSNSEGPQHF
TRBV5-1,TRBJ2-2,CASSLIGSSNTGELFF
TRBV5-4,TRBJ2-1,CASSLGNGPYNEQFF
TRBV5-4,TRBJ2-7,CASRYRGAYEQYF
TRBV2,TRBJ2-7,CASRGGGGRYEQYF
TRBV21-1,TRBJ1-3,CASSRDRERNTIYF
TRBV27,TRBJ2-3,CASSSDRSTDTQYF
TRBV10-3,TRBJ1-4,CAISERGQPTTNEKLFF
TRBV28,TRBJ2-7,CASSSIQGLYEQYF
TRBV30,TRBJ2-7,CAWSGSRGEQYF